This T cell receptor (beta chain) came from a study of T cell responses to AZD1222 COVID-19 vaccine. Only in-frame clones appear in the TCRdb table, and some are missing; sequencing was by immunoSEQ multiplex PCR. This repertoire shows just under 150,000 clones, over 75% found once; its top ten account for 5.4%. Whole-study results and caveats: The breadth and depth of Spike-specific TCRs increased once two AZD1222 doses had been given. Clonal diversity was possibly underestimated, and white British individuals and females predominated among donors. As reported, nearly half of all spike-specific TCRs target variant regions that are unmutated.

Germline V gene lookup returns CDR1 MGHRA and CDR2 YSYEKL. The V gene lost 4 bases and the J gene lost 4 bases, with 16 bases spanning the gap. There are 15 residues in the CDR3. Only a few counts were recorded for this clone. Its target is unknown. This TCR was sampled from an adult who received the MenACWY meningococcal vaccine as a control. This chain joins TRBV4-1 and TRBJ1-2; D may be TRBD1 (5 bases). The source material was peripheral blood, sampled 28 days after the second dose of the MenACWY control vaccine. In DNA, the CDR3 is TGCGCCAGCAGCCCCGGGGGGGACGAGGTCTATGGCTACACCTTC. Protein sequence: CASSPGGDEVYGYTF.